This entry concerns a single TCR beta chain. What it recognizes is unknown. This specimen belongs to a study of T cell responses to AZD1222 COVID-19 vaccine. Study-wide context: Second doses that came at about 4 or about 12 weeks were put together. Findings of the study overall: Seropositivity was recorded at baseline in only 6 or 7 AZD1222 recipients. It should be noted that donors were predominantly white British and more often female, and clonal diversity was possibly underestimated.

The length of the CDR3 is 16 residues. Germline lookup yields CDR1 SEHNR and CDR2 FQNEAQ (reference sequence). Trimming took off 5 bases at V and 8 bases at J, with 22 bases between the two ends. TCRdb's copy holds only in-frame clones and misses some; the assay was immunoSEQ multiplex PCR. Found here are 150,000 to 200,000 clones, almost 95% of them singletons; the top ten hold roughly 10%. The input for sequencing was peripheral blood, taken on day 0 of AZD1222 vaccination. The J gene is TRBJ2-1, the V gene TRBV7-9; D is perhaps TRBD1 (5 bases). This TCR came from an adult in good health. The CDR3 here is CASSPQPTELRDEQFF. CDR3 nucleotide sequence: TGTGCCAGCAGCCCACAACCGACAGAACTTAGGGATGAGCAGTTCTTC.